The 8 T cell receptor beta chains in this list originate from one sample, sequenced in a study of cytomegalovirus exposure and HLA in healthy donors. Use of 60 Vbeta and 13 Jbeta primers characterized the PCR. Data came from immunoSEQ multiplex PCR; TCRdb stores just in-frame clones and leaves some out. Here the sample table reports 50,000 to 70,000 clones. Sequencing used PBMCs. The origin of the receptors is a woman aged 18-29 years in good health and CMV-seronegative.

The chain recombines TRBV6-5 with TRBJ2-1, with TRBD2 matching over 9 bases. The length of the CDR3 is 15 residues. The V gene's germline CDR1 is MNHEY and CDR2 SVGAGI. J gave up 8 bases and V 7 bases, and 12 bases lay outside the gene matches. The CDR3 nucleotides read TGTGCCAGCACCCTTAGCGGGAGAACGGGGGATGAGCAGTTCTTC. Translated: CASTLSGRTGDEQFF.

The chain has TRBV5-1 and TRBJ1-2; 7 nucleotides match TRBD1. J lost 1 base, V lost 3 bases, and 15 bases had no gene match. Germline CDR1 is SGHRS and CDR2 is YFSETQ. This CDR3 has 18 residues. As DNA, the CDR3 is TGCGCCAGCAGCTCTTATCCGGACCCGGGACAGAATAACTATGGCTACACCTTC. This sequence encodes CASSSYPDPGQNNYGYTF.

V is TRBV30 and J is TRBJ1-2; 9 bases are shared with TRBD1. Losses at the gene ends were 2 bases for V and 8 bases for J; bases not matched to a gene: 15. This CDR3 region has 16 residues. Germline CDR1 is GTSNPN and CDR2 is SVGIG (reference sequence). The CDR3: CAWSPDRTGVIRGYTF. The CDR3 bases are TGTGCCTGGAGTCCGGACAGGACAGGGGTGATTAGAGGCTACACCTTC.

The J gene is TRBJ2-1, the V gene TRBV11-3; D may be TRBD1 (7 bases). With 7 bases removed from V and 6 bases from J, the gap between germline ends came to 13 bases. CDR1 is SGHNT, CDR2 YENEEA, per germline. CDR3 length: 13 residues. CDR3 protein: CASNLRGANEQFF. The CDR3 coding sequence is TGTGCCAGCAACCTCAGGGGGGCCAATGAGCAGTTCTTC.

The V and J genes are TRBV7-9 and TRBJ2-7; TRBD2 might be the D (5 bases). The CDR3 is 16 residues long. Looked up from germline, CDR1 is SEHNR and CDR2 is FQNEAQ (reference sequence). V dropped 1 base and J dropped 5 bases, with 18 bases sitting between them. CDR3 in DNA: TGTGCCAGCAGCTTAGTCCCGGGAAAGGGCCCCCACGAGCAGTACTTC. Translation gives CASSLVPGKGPHEQYF.

The rearrangement joins TRBV7-2 to TRBJ1-1, with D maybe TRBD1 (6 bases). Germline CDR1 SGHTA, CDR2 FQGNSA. V lost 2 bases to trimming and J lost 4 bases, with 11 bases between them. The CDR3 runs 14 residues. CDR3 nucleotides: TGTGCCAGCAGCTTAAGGGGGTTCTTCACTGAAGCTTTCTTT. Translating it yields CASSLRGFFTEAFF.

The V and J genes are TRBV13 and TRBJ1-1; weak D call: TRBD1 (5 bases). Trimming took off 3 bases at V and 11 bases at J, with 10 bases between the two ends. CDR3 length equals 11 residues. The germline CDR1 and CDR2 sequences are PRHDT and FYEKMQ (reference sequence). The CDR3 is CASSFRVSAFF. In DNA, the CDR3 is TGTGCCAGCAGCTTCAGGGTTAGCGCTTTCTTT.

V usage is TRBV10-3 and J usage is TRBJ1-1; D remains ambiguous. The V end was cut by 2 bases, the J end by 5 bases, with 3 bases between. The CDR3 is made up of 11 amino acids. Per the germline V gene, CDR1 is ENHRY and CDR2 is SYGVKD. CDR3 residues: CAISERTEAFF. The CDR3 DNA follows: TGTGCCATCAGTGAGCGGACTGAAGCTTTCTTT.